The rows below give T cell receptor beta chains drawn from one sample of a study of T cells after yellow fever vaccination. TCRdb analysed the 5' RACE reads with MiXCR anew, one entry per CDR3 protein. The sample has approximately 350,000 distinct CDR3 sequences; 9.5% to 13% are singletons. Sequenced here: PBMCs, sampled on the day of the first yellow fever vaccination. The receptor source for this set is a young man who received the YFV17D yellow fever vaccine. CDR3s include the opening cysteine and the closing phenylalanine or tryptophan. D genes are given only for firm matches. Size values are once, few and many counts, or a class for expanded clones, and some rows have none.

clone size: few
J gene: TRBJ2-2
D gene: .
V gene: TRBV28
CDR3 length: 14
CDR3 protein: CASRTPGSTGELFF
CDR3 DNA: TGTGCCAGCAGAACCCCAGGGAGCACCGGGGAGCTGTTTTTT

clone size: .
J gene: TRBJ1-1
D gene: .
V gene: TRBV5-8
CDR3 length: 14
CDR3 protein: CASSLAFGTTEAFF
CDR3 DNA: TGTGCCAGCAGCTTGGCGTTCGGGACGACTGAAGCTTTCTTT

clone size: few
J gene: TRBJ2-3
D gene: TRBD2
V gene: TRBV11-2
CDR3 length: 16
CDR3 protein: CASSLYSGGLTDTQYF
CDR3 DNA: TGTGCCAGCAGCTTATACAGCGGGGGCCTCACAGATACGCAGTATTTT

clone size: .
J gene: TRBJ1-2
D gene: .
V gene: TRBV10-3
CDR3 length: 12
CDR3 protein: CAISESVGGYTF
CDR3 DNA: TGTGCCATCAGTGAGTCCGTGGGTGGCTACACCTTC

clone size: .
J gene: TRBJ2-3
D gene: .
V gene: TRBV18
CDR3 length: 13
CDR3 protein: CASRRGITDTQYF
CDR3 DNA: TGTGCCAGCCGCCGGGGGATCACAGATACGCAGTATTTT

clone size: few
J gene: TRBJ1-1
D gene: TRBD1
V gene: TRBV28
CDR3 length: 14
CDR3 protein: CASSTGQGDTEAFF
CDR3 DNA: TGTGCCAGCAGTACCGGACAGGGCGACACTGAAGCTTTCTTT

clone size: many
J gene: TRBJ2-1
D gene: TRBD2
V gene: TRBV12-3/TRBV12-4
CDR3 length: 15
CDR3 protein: CASSFGGGGVSQQFF
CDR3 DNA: TGTGCCAGCAGTTTTGGAGGCGGGGGTGTTTCTCAGCAGTTCTTC

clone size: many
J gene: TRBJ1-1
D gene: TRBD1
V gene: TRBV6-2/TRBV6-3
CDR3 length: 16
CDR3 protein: CASSYDLTGEATEAFF
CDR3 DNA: TGTGCCAGCAGTTACGACCTGACAGGGGAGGCCACTGAAGCTTTCTTT

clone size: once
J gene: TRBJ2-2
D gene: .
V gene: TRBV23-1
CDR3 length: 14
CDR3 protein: CASSLSIFTGELFF
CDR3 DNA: TGCGCCAGCAGTCTTTCGATCTTCACCGGGGAGCTGTTTTTT

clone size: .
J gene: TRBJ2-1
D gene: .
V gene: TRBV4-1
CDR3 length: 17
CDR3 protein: CASSQDQQVGSYNEQFF
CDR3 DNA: TGTGCCAGCAGCCAAGATCAACAGGTGGGCTCCTACAATGAGCAGTTCTTC

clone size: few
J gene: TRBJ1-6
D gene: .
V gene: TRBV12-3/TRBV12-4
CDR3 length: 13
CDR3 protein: CASSLVRTSPLHF
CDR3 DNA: TGTGCCAGCAGTTTAGTCAGGACTTCACCCCTCCACTTT

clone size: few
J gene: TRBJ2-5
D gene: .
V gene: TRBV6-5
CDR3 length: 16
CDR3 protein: CASSYSIRAFPETQYF
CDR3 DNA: TGTGCCAGCAGTTACTCGATCAGGGCGTTCCCAGAGACCCAGTACTTC

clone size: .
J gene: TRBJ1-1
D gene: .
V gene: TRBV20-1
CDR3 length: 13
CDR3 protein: CSASEVVNTEAFF
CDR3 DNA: TGCAGTGCTAGCGAGGTGGTGAACACTGAAGCTTTCTTT

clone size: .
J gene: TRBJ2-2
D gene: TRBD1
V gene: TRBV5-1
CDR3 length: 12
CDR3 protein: CASSFDRDKLFF
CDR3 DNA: TGCGCCAGCAGTTTTGACAGGGACAAGCTGTTTTTT

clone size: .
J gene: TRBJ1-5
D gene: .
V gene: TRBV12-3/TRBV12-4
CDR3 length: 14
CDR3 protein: CATRMGGRHQPQHF
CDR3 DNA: TGTGCCACCCGGATGGGGGGGCGTCATCAGCCCCAGCATTTT

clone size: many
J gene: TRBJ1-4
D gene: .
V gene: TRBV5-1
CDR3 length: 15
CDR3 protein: CASSLGTTTNEKLFF
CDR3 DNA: TGCGCCAGCAGCTTGGGAACAACAACTAATGAAAAACTGTTTTTT

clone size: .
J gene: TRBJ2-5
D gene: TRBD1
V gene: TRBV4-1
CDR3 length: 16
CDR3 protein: CASSQGQGARRETQYF
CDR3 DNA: TGCGCCAGCAGCCAAGGACAGGGGGCGCGACGGGAGACCCAGTACTTC

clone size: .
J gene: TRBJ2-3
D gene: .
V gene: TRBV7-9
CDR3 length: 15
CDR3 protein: CASSSDVGALDTQYF
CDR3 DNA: TGTGCCAGCAGCTCCGACGTGGGGGCCTTAGATACGCAGTATTTT